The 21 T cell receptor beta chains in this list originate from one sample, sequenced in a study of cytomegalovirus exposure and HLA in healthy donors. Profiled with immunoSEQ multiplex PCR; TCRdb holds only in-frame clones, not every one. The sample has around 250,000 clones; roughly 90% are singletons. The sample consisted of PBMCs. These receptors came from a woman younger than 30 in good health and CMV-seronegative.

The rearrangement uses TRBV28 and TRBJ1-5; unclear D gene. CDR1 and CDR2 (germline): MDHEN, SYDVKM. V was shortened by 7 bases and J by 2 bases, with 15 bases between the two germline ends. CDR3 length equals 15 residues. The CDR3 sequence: CASIWRVTGNQPQHF. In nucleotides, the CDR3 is TGTGCCAGCATCTGGAGGGTAACAGGCAATCAGCCCCAGCATTTT.

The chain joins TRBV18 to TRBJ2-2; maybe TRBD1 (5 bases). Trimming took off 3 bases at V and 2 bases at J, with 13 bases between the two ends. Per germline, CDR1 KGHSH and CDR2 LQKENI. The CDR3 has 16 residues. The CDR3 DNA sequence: TGTGCCAGCTCACCTACTAACGGACAAAACACCGGGGAGCTGTTTTTT. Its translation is CASSPTNGQNTGELFF.

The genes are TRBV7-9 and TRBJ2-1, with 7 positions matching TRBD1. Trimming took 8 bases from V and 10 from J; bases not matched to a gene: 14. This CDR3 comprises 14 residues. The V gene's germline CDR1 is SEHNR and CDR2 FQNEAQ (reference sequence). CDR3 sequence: CASRRGTASPEQFF. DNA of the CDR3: TGTGCCAGCCGACGAGGGACAGCGTCCCCGGAGCAGTTCTTC.

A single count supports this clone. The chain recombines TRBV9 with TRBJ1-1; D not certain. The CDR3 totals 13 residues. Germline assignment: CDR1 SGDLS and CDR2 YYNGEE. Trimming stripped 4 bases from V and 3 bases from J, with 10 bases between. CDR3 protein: CASSPRADTEAFF. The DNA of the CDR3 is TGTGCCAGCAGCCCGAGAGCGGACACTGAAGCTTTCTTT.

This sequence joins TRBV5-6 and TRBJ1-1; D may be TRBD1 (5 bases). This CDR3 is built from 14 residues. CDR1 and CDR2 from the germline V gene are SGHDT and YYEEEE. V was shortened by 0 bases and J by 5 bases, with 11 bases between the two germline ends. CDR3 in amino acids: CASSLGGGVTEAFF. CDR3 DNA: TGTGCCAGCAGCTTGGGCGGGGGGGTAACTGAAGCTTTCTTT.

CDR3 sequence reads: CASSFGGYDYGYTF. The CDR3 DNA reads TGTGCCAGCAGTTTCGGAGGGTATGACTATGGCTACACCTTC. The V and J genes are TRBV28 and TRBJ1-2; D is unresolved. This CDR3 has 14 residues. Germline V gene sequence: CDR1 MDHEN, CDR2 SYDVKM. V lost 3 bases and J lost 3, with 11 bases in between.

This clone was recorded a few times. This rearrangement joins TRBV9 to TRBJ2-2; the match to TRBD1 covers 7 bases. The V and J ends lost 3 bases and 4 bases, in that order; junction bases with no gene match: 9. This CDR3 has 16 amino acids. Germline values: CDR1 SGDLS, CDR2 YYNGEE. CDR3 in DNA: TGTGCCAGCAGCGCCGGACAGGACACGGGCACCGGGGAGCTGTTTTTT. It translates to CASSAGQDTGTGELFF.

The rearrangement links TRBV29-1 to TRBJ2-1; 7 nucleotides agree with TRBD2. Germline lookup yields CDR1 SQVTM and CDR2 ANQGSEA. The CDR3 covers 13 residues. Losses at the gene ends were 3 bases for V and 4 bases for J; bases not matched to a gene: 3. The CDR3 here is CSVDGGKYNEQFF. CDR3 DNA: TGCAGCGTTGACGGGGGGAAGTACAATGAGCAGTTCTTC.

The CDR3 bases are TGCAGCGCCCGTCGGGGGGCGGGGGAGCAGTACTTC. Protein: CSARRGAGEQYF. V gene TRBV29-1 combines with J gene TRBJ2-7; a possible D gene is TRBD2 (7 bases). The ends were cut back, 7 bases at V and 7 bases at J, with 17 bases in the middle. Germline CDR1 and CDR2: SQVTM and ANQGSEA. This CDR3 has 12 amino acids.

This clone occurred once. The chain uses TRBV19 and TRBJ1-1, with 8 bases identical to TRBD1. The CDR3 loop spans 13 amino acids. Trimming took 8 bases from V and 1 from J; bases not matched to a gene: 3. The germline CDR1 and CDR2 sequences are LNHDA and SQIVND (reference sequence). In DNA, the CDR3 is TGTGCCAGTGAACAGGGGGGGAACACTGAAGCTTTCTTT. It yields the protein CASEQGGNTEAFF.

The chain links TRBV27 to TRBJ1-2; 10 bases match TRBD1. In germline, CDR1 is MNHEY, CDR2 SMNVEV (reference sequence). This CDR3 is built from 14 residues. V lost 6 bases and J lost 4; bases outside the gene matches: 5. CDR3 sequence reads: CASRGQGLLYGYTF. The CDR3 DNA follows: TGTGCCAGCAGGGGACAGGGGCTCCTCTATGGCTACACCTTC.

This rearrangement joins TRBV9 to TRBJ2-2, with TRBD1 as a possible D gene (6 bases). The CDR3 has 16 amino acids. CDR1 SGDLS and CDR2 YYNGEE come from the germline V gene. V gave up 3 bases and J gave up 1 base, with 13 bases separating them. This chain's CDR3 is CASSGNRELNTGELFF. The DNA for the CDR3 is TGTGCCAGCAGCGGAAACAGGGAGCTGAACACCGGGGAGCTGTTTTTT. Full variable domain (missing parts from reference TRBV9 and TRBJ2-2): DSGVTQTPKHLITATGQRVTLRCSPRSGDLSVYWYQQSLDQGLQFLIQYYNGEERAKGNILERFSAQQFPDLHSELNLSSLELGDSALYFCASSGNRELNTGELFFGEGSRLTVL.

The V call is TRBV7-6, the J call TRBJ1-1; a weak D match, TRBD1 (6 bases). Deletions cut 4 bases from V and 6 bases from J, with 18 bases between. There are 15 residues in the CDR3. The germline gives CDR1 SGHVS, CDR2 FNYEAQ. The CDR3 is CASSSRGQSGAEAFF. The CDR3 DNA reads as TGTGCCAGCAGCTCTCGAGGACAGTCTGGAGCTGAAGCTTTCTTT.

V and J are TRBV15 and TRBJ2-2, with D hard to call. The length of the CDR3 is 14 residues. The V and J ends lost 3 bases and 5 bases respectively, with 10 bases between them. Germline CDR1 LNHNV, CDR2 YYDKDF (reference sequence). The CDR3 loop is CATSRYQRTGELFF. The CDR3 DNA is TGTGCCACCAGCAGGTACCAGAGGACCGGGGAGCTGTTTTTT. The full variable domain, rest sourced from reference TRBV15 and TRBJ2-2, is DAMVIQNPRYQVTQFGKPVTLSCSQTLNHNVMYWYQQKSSQAPKLLFHYYDKDFNNEADTPDNFQSRRPNTSFCFLDIRSPGLGDTAMYLCATSRYQRTGELFFGEGSRLTVL.

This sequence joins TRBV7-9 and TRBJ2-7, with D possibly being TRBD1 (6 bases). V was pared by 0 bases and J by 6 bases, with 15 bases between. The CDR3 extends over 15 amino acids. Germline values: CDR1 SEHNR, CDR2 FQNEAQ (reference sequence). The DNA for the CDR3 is TGTGCCAGCAGCTTAGCGCTTGGACAGTCGACCGAGCAGTACTTC. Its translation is CASSLALGQSTEQYF.

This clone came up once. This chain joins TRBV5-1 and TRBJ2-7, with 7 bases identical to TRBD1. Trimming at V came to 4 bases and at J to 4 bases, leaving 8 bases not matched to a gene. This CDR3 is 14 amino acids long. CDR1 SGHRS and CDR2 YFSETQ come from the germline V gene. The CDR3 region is CASSPRDSPYEQYF. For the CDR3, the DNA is TGCGCCAGCAGCCCTCGGGACAGTCCATACGAGCAGTACTTC. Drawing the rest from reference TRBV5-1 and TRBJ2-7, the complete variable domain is KAGVTQTPRYLIKTRGQQVTLSCSPISGHRSVSWYQQTPGQGLQFLFEYFSETQRNKGNFPGRFSGRQFSNSRSEMNVSTLELGDSALYLCASSPRDSPYEQYFGPGTRLTVT.

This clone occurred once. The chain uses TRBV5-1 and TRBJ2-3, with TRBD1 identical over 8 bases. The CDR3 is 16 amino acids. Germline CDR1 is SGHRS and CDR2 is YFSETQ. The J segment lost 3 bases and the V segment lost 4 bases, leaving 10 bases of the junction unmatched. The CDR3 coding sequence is TGCGCCAGCAGCCCACGGACAGGGTCAGGTACAGATACGCAGTATTTT. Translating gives CASSPRTGSGTDTQYF.

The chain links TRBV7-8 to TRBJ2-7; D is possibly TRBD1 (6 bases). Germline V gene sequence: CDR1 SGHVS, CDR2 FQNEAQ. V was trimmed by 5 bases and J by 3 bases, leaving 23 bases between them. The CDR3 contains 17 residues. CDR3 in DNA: TGTGCCAGCAGCCTTAACAACAGGGAACCGAACTACTACGAGCAGTACGTC. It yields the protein CASSLNNREPNYYEQYV.

CDR3 sequence (DNA): TGTGCCAGCAGATTCGCCCGGGACAGCGAAGCTTTCTTT. This encodes CASRFARDSEAFF. The chain couples TRBV6-1 to TRBJ1-1; 7 bases line up with TRBD1. This CDR3 contains 13 residues. CDR1 and CDR2 (germline): MNHNS, SASEGT. With 6 bases clipped from V and 8 bases from J, the junction kept 9 bases outside the gene matches.

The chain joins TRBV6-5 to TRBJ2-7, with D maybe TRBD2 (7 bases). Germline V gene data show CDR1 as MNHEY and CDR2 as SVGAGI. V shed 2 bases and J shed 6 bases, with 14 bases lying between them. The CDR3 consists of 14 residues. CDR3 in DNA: TGTGCCAGCAGTTACGGGGGGGGCGCCGGCGAGCAGTACTTC. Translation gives CASSYGGGAGEQYF.

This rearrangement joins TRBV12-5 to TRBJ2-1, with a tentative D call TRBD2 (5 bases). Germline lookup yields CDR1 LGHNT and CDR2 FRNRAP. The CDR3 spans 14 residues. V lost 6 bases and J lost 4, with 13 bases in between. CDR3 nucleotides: TGTGCTAGTGGGGCTAGCACCAAATACAATGAGCAGTTCTTC. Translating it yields CASGASTKYNEQFF.